The 24 T cell receptor beta chains listed next were all sequenced from one sample in a study of blood T cell repertoires in COVID-19. TCRdb's copy holds only in-frame clones and misses some; the assay was immunoSEQ multiplex PCR. Of around 15,000 clones detected, 75% to 90% appear once; the ten largest clones hold about 17%. Material: peripheral blood. The receptors come from a middle-aged man with active or convalescent COVID-19.

The chain uses TRBV15 and TRBJ1-1; 9 nucleotides align to TRBD1. The CDR3 totals 16 residues. Germline CDR1 is LNHNV and CDR2 is YYDKDF (reference sequence). The V gene end was trimmed by 4 bases and the J gene end by 0 bases; junction bases not matched to a gene: 6. CDR3 loop: CATSTRQGGMNTEAFF. The DNA for the CDR3 is TGTGCCACCAGCACCCGACAGGGGGGGATGAACACTGAAGCTTTCTTT.

J is TRBJ1-4 and V is TRBV5-6; possible D gene TRBD1, 5 bases. CDR1 is SGHDT and CDR2 is YYEEEE in the germline V gene. The CDR3 is made up of 19 amino acids. The germline V and J ends were trimmed by 0 bases and 0 bases, with 18 bases remaining between them. CDR3 region: CASSLVGGLGRATNEKLFF. CDR3 DNA: TGTGCCAGCAGCTTGGTCGGGGGACTTGGGCGCGCAACTAATGAAAAACTGTTTTTT.

J is TRBJ2-5 and V is TRBV7-9, with 8 bases identical to TRBD1. Germline lookup yields CDR1 SEHNR and CDR2 FQNEAQ (reference sequence). This CDR3 is 14 amino acids long. Trimming removed 8 bases from V and 4 bases from J; junction bases left unmatched: 9. Here the CDR3 reads CASRDSGGGETQYF. CDR3 in DNA: TGTGCCAGCCGTGATTCAGGGGGCGGAGAGACCCAGTACTTC.

Details on this clone: At one end the junction does not follow the germline gene, possibly because of a read error. The J gene is TRBJ2-7, the V gene TRBV7-7; TRBD2 is a possible D gene (6 bases). In germline, CDR1 is SSHAT, CDR2 FNYEAQ (reference sequence). The CDR3 loop spans 13 amino acids. In DNA form, the CDR3 reads TGTGCTAGCAGCGCGGGACGGCCCTACGAGCAGTACTTC. It translates to CASSAGRPYEQYF.

The chain joins TRBV3-1 (or the pseudogene TRBV3-2) to TRBJ2-3; perhaps TRBD1 as D (6 bases). CDR3 length: 16 residues. The germline V gene has CDR1 LGHDT and CDR2 YNNKEL (reference sequence). Trimming took 1 base from V and 6 from J, leaving 17 bases between them. CDR3 sequence reads: CASSQVYRQASDTQYF. DNA of the CDR3: TGTGCCAGCAGCCAAGTGTACCGACAGGCCAGTGATACGCAGTATTTT.

This clone was observed a few times. The rearrangement uses TRBV28 and TRBJ1-5; 10 positions match TRBD1. Germline V gene lookup returns CDR1 MDHEN and CDR2 SYDVKM. CDR3 length equals 13 residues. Trimming at V came to 6 bases and at J to 6 bases, leaving 2 bases not matched to a gene. The CDR3 loop reads CASRTGGFQPQHF. The DNA of the CDR3 is TGTGCCAGCAGGACAGGGGGCTTTCAGCCCCAGCATTTT.

This clone was observed a few times. The rearrangement joins TRBV24-1 to TRBJ2-2; 11 bases line up with TRBD2. The germline gives CDR1 KGHDR, CDR2 SFDVKD. V shed 9 bases and J 3 bases; nucleotides not matched to a gene: 5. The CDR3 consists of 15 residues. The CDR3 loop is CATRTGLADTGELFF. The CDR3 DNA sequence: TGTGCCACCCGAACGGGACTAGCGGACACCGGGGAGCTGTTTTTT.

The genes are TRBV6-4 and TRBJ2-7; TRBD2 agrees at 8 bases. This CDR3 comprises 17 residues. Germline V CDR1 and CDR2: MRHNA, SNTAGT. V was pared by 2 bases and J by 2 bases, with 11 bases of the junction left unmatched. As DNA, the CDR3 is TGTGCCAGCAGTGACCCAATACTAGCGGTCCTTACCTACGAGCAGTACTTC. Translation: CASSDPILAVLTYEQYF.

This sequence joins TRBV19 and TRBJ2-3; 8 nucleotides line up with TRBD1. Per germline, CDR1 LNHDA and CDR2 SQIVND (reference sequence). The CDR3 runs 14 residues. V lost 5 bases and J lost 6; bases outside the gene matches: 7. The CDR3 sequence is CASSGTGLGDTQYF. In nucleotides, the CDR3 is TGTGCCAGTAGTGGGACAGGCCTGGGGGATACGCAGTATTTT.

V usage is TRBV6-5 and J usage is TRBJ2-7; D is possibly TRBD1 (6 bases). Per germline, CDR1 MNHEY and CDR2 SVGAGI. V was clipped by 7 bases and J by 6 bases, with 16 bases between them. The CDR3 is 13 amino acids. For the CDR3, the DNA is TGTGCCAGCATAGGGGGAAACTCCGCCGAGCAGTACTTC. Translating gives CASIGGNSAEQYF.

This rearrangement joins TRBV29-1 to TRBJ1-1; 7 nucleotides line up with TRBD1. Germline CDR1 reads SQVTM; CDR2 reads ANQGSEA. CDR3 length: 14 residues. The V and J ends lost 5 bases and 0 bases, in that order; junction bases with no gene match: 6. In DNA form, the CDR3 reads TGCAGCGTTCGGGACAGCTTAATGAACACTGAAGCTTTCTTT. It encodes CSVRDSLMNTEAFF.

The genes are TRBV5-1 and TRBJ1-2, with 10 bases lining up with TRBD1. The CDR3 totals 16 residues. Germline CDR1 reads SGHRS; CDR2 reads YFSETQ. The V segment lost 6 bases and the J segment 0 bases; nucleotides outside the gene matches: 8. CDR3 loop: CASKTGGGSTNYGYTF. For the CDR3, the DNA is TGCGCCAGCAAGACAGGGGGCGGATCGACTAACTATGGCTACACCTTC.

The genes are TRBV15 and TRBJ1-1; tentatively, D is TRBD1 (6 bases). Germline V gene lookup returns CDR1 LNHNV and CDR2 YYDKDF (reference sequence). With 1 base removed from V and 9 bases from J, the gap between germline ends came to 15 bases. This CDR3 has 14 residues. The CDR3 DNA reads TGTGCCACCAGCAGAGGAGAGGGGGTCAACCAAGCTTTCTTT. It codes for CATSRGEGVNQAFF.

V usage is TRBV18 and J usage is TRBJ2-7; D might be TRBD1 (7 bases). This CDR3 has 13 amino acids. Trimming removed 6 bases from V and 2 bases from J, with 11 bases in between. The germline V gene has CDR1 KGHSH and CDR2 LQKENI. CDR3: CASSRDSPYEQYF. For the CDR3, the DNA is TGTGCCAGCTCGCGGGACAGCCCCTACGAGCAGTACTTC.

The V call is TRBV2, the J call TRBJ2-1; 7 nucleotides align to TRBD1. Germline V gives CDR1 SNHLY, CDR2 FYNNEI. This CDR3 spans 13 amino acids. V lost 7 bases and J lost 8; bases outside the gene matches: 8. CDR3 DNA sequence: TGTGCCAGCACACGACAGGGAAAAGATGAGCAGTTCTTC. The encoded protein is CASTRQGKDEQFF.

The chain is built from TRBV7-3 and TRBJ1-2; perhaps TRBD1 as D (5 bases). CDR3 length: 12 amino acids. Looked up from germline, CDR1 is SGHTA and CDR2 is FQGTGA. Trimming shortened V by 4 bases and J by 10 bases, and 13 bases separated the two germline ends. CDR3 DNA: TGTGCCAGCAGCTCTTACGGGGACTTCTACACCTTC. This encodes CASSSYGDFYTF.

The CDR3 DNA reads TGCGCCAGCAGCTTGGTGAGGGGGCCCACAGATACGCAGTATTTT. Translating it yields CASSLVRGPTDTQYF. The chain employs TRBV5-1 and TRBJ2-3; 7 bases are shared with TRBD1. The CDR3 totals 15 residues. V was clipped by 0 bases and J by 2 bases; unmatched bases: 3. Per germline, CDR1 SGHRS and CDR2 YFSETQ.

The rearrangement uses TRBV10-1 and TRBJ2-7; 8 bases are a match to TRBD1. V was clipped by 3 bases and J by 5 bases; unmatched bases: 3. The CDR3 totals 13 residues. The germline gives CDR1 WNHNN, CDR2 SYGVQD (reference sequence). CDR3: CASSDGQGDEQYF. The CDR3 DNA follows: TGCGCCAGCAGTGATGGACAGGGCGACGAGCAGTACTTC.

V and J are TRBV10-3 and TRBJ1-2, with 7 bases lining up with TRBD1. The length of the CDR3 is 15 residues. CDR1 is ENHRY and CDR2 is SYGVKD in the germline V gene. V lost 6 bases to trimming and J lost 2 bases; unmatched junction nucleotides: 9. DNA of the CDR3: TGTGCCATCAGCGGAAGACAGGGCCCCAACTATGGCTACACCTTC. This encodes CAISGRQGPNYGYTF.

This rearrangement joins TRBV19 to TRBJ2-7, with 9 bases aligning to TRBD1. V lost 0 bases, J lost 6 bases, and 15 bases stayed unmatched. Per the germline V gene, CDR1 is LNHDA and CDR2 is SQIVND (reference sequence). This CDR3 spans 18 amino acids. DNA for the CDR3: TGTGCCAGTAGTATAGAGCCTCCCCGGGGACAGGGAACCTCCGAGCAGTACTTC. Its translation: CASSIEPPRGQGTSEQYF. Full variable domain (outside the CDR3, taken from reference TRBV19 and TRBJ2-7): DGGITQSPKYLFRKEGQNVTLSCEQNLNHDAMYWYRQDPGQGLRLIYYSQIVNDFQKGDIAEGYSVSREKKESFPLTVTSAQKNPTAFYLCASSIEPPRGQGTSEQYFGPGTRLTVT.

The genes are TRBV5-1 and TRBJ1-6, with 7 positions matching TRBD1. The junction had 7 bases not matched to a gene; V was cut back by 3 bases and J by 7 bases. The length of the CDR3 is 15 residues. Germline-derived CDR1 and CDR2 are SGHRS and YFSETQ. The CDR3 protein is CASSWNWDSNSPLHF. In nucleotides, the CDR3 is TGCGCCAGCAGCTGGAACTGGGACAGCAATTCACCCCTCCACTTT.

The chain links TRBV11-3 to TRBJ2-7; 9 bases align to TRBD1. CDR1 and CDR2 (germline): SGHNT, YENEEA. J was trimmed by 0 bases and V by 4 bases; bases with no gene match: 4. The CDR3 is 15 residues long. In DNA form, the CDR3 reads TGTGCCAGCAGCTCGGGACAGGGTCTCTCCTACGAGCAGTACTTC. Its protein product is CASSSGQGLSYEQYF. The full variable domain, with the rest looked up from reference TRBV11-3 and TRBJ2-7, is EAGVVQSPRYKIIEKKQPVAFWCNPISGHNTLYWYLQNLGQGPELLIRYENEEAVDDSQLPKDRFSAERLKGVDSTLKIQPAELGDSAVYLCASSSGQGLSYEQYFGPGTRLTVT.

The chain recombines TRBV19 with TRBJ2-1, with TRBD2 matching over 7 bases. Germline-derived CDR1 and CDR2 are LNHDA and SQIVND (reference sequence). This CDR3 has 14 amino acids. Trimming at V came to 4 bases and at J to 3 bases, leaving 3 bases not matched to a gene. The CDR3 here is CASSRGLYYNEQFF. The CDR3 coding sequence is TGTGCCAGTAGTAGGGGACTATACTACAATGAGCAGTTCTTC.

This clone came up once. The chain has TRBV6-1 and TRBJ2-1, with a weak D call TRBD2 (7 bases). The CDR3 is 16 residues long. Germline values: CDR1 MNHNS, CDR2 SASEGT. V was cut by 4 bases and J by 7 bases, with 20 bases left in between. Here the CDR3 reads CASSARDWGGANEQFF. In DNA, the CDR3 is TGTGCCAGCAGTGCCAGGGATTGGGGGGGGGCTAATGAGCAGTTCTTC.